Listed below are T cell receptor beta chains from one sample, sequenced in a study of blood T cell repertoires in COVID-19. Sequencing was performed with immunoSEQ multiplex PCR; in TCRdb, only in-frame clones are kept and a portion is missing. Counted here are a few hundred thousand clones, around nine tenths occurring once; the ten biggest clones make up around 7%. Sequencing was performed on PBMCs or T cells enriched from blood (not recorded which). The receptors originated from a man aged 25 to 40 in a cohort exposed to, infected with or recovered from COVID-19 (not recorded which). Each CDR3 is given with its conserved first and last residue. Fields, in order: clone size, CDR3 length, J gene, V gene, D gene, CDR3 DNA, CDR3 protein. The D gene is left open where the match is weak. Clone size is not always given. Where it is, it says once, few, many or a class for expanded clones.

- 14 TRBJ2-7 TRBV25-1 TRBD1 TGTGCCAGACGTCCGGGACAGGTATCCTACGAGCAGTACTTC CARRPGQVSYEQYF
once 15 TRBJ2-2 TRBV29-1 TRBD2 TGCAGCGTTGAAGATGGGACTAGAAACACCGGGGAGCTGTTTTTT CSVEDGTRNTGELFF
- 15 TRBJ2-7 TRBV28 TRBD1 TGTGCCAGCAGTTCCGGTCGGACAGGGGGCTACGAGCAGTACTTC CASSSGRTGGYEQYF
- 15 TRBJ2-2 TRBV5-1 TRBD1 TGCGCCAGCAGCTTATTACAGGGGGCTGGCGGGGAGCTGTTTTTT CASSLLQGAGGELFF
few 15 TRBJ2-7 TRBV11-1 - TGTGCCAGCAGCTTAGAGGGGGACGAGATGGACGAGCAGTACTTC CASSLEGDEMDEQYF
- 18 TRBJ2-1 TRBV6-2/TRBV6-3 TRBD2 TGTGCCAGCAGCCCATACCGATTACTAGCGGGAGTGGCGGATGAGCAGTTCTTC CASSPYRLLAGVADEQFF
- 15 TRBJ1-4 TRBV7-9 - TGTGCCAGCAGCCCACCTGGCCGGGGTCCGGAAAAACTGTTTTTT CASSPPGRGPEKLFF
once 19 TRBJ2-3 TRBV7-8 TRBD2 TGTGCCAGCAGCTTCCTGGGGGGTAGCCTAGCGGGAGCCGGAGATACGCAGTATTTT CASSFLGGSLAGAGDTQYF
- 13 TRBJ1-5 TRBV10-2 - TGCGCCAGCATAAACACAGGAGTCGGGCCCCAGCATTTT CASINTGVGPQHF
- 15 TRBJ2-7 TRBV5-1 - TGCGCCAGCAGCCTTCTACAGGGACCCACCTACGAGCAGTACTTC CASSLLQGPTYEQYF
- 13 TRBJ1-3 TRBV6-5 - TGTGCCAGCGGAGCGAGCTCTGGAAACACCATATATTTT CASGASSGNTIYF